Listed below are T cell receptor beta chains from one sample, sequenced in a study of OX40 agonist ivuxolimab in advanced cancers. TCRdb keeps only in-frame clones here, not all; method: immunoSEQ multiplex PCR. This table holds fewer than 25,000 clones, approximately 83% found once. The sample here was CD4+ or CD8+ T cells sorted from blood, taken in a trial of the OX40 agonist ivuxolimab. These receptors originate from an adult with an advanced solid tumor such as melanoma, head and neck, liver or kidney cancer. The CDR3 runs from the conserved cysteine through the conserved F or W. Fields, in order: CDR3 length, V gene, clone size, CDR3 protein. Size is stated for part of the rows, as once, few or many counts, or as a class when the clone is expanded.

CDR3 length: 14; V gene: TRBV2; clone size: NA; CDR3 protein: CASSEDSLNTEAFF
CDR3 length: 14; V gene: TRBV5-1; clone size: NA; CDR3 protein: CASSFGGGYNEQFF
CDR3 length: 13; V gene: TRBV30; clone size: NA; CDR3 protein: CAWSISGPYEQYF
CDR3 length: 17; V gene: TRBV7-9; clone size: NA; CDR3 protein: CASSLASTGSTNEKLFF
CDR3 length: 15; V gene: TRBV10-3; clone size: NA; CDR3 protein: CATTSGGGALNEQFF
CDR3 length: 15; V gene: TRBV10-2; clone size: NA; CDR3 protein: CASSTRDYNTGELFF
CDR3 length: 13; V gene: TRBV11-2; clone size: NA; CDR3 protein: CASSLGRQYGYTF
CDR3 length: 15; V gene: TRBV6-5; clone size: NA; CDR3 protein: CASSYWTRGLETQYF
CDR3 length: 12; V gene: TRBV5-4; clone size: NA; CDR3 protein: CASSLGGAEQFF
CDR3 length: 18; V gene: TRBV10-3; clone size: once; CDR3 protein: CAISESASGRESYNEQFF
CDR3 length: 15; V gene: TRBV28; clone size: few; CDR3 protein: CASTPWGEGSYEQYF
CDR3 length: 16; V gene: TRBV5-6; clone size: NA; CDR3 protein: CASTRPGTGGSYEQYF
CDR3 length: 15; V gene: TRBV4-2; clone size: NA; CDR3 protein: CASSQVSGTYNEQFF
CDR3 length: 13; V gene: TRBV30; clone size: NA; CDR3 protein: CAWRAEGGTEAFF
CDR3 length: 14; V gene: TRBV30; clone size: medium-sized; CDR3 protein: CAWSPGQGLYGYTF
CDR3 length: 15; V gene: TRBV4-2; clone size: NA; CDR3 protein: CASSQLGTGPYEQYF
CDR3 length: 13; V gene: TRBV7-6; clone size: NA; CDR3 protein: CASSPAMTGELFF
CDR3 length: 15; V gene: TRBV10-3; clone size: NA; CDR3 protein: CAISESIQREWEQYF
CDR3 length: 15; V gene: TRBV6-5; clone size: NA; CDR3 protein: CASSYSMEGGYEQYF
CDR3 length: 14; V gene: TRBV4-1; clone size: few; CDR3 protein: CASSPQRDTDTQYF
CDR3 length: 13; V gene: TRBV21-1; clone size: NA; CDR3 protein: CASTSGGAYEQYF
CDR3 length: 15; V gene: TRBV2; clone size: NA; CDR3 protein: CASSKTAGGQNIQYF
CDR3 length: 15; V gene: TRBV7-9; clone size: few; CDR3 protein: CASSSRREGYNEQFF
CDR3 length: 14; V gene: TRBV6-1; clone size: NA; CDR3 protein: CASRENRGDYGYTF
CDR3 length: 15; V gene: TRBV11-2; clone size: NA; CDR3 protein: CASSYSGTTSTQEHF
CDR3 length: 16; V gene: TRBV7-7; clone size: few; CDR3 protein: CASSPQMAGVKETQYF
CDR3 length: 15; V gene: TRBV7-9; clone size: medium-sized; CDR3 protein: CASSQGKAGTYEQYF
CDR3 length: 11; V gene: TRBV28; clone size: NA; CDR3 protein: CASSSTGEQYF
CDR3 length: 13; V gene: TRBV28; clone size: NA; CDR3 protein: CASTPYPSTEAFF
CDR3 length: 18; V gene: TRBV12-5; clone size: NA; CDR3 protein: CASGPESTGAPTNYGYTF
CDR3 length: 17; V gene: TRBV9; clone size: NA; CDR3 protein: CASSQRWGDYLGRGYTF
CDR3 length: 15; V gene: TRBV11-3; clone size: NA; CDR3 protein: CASSLAGQGFDEQFF
CDR3 length: 15; V gene: TRBV6-5; clone size: few; CDR3 protein: CASRLADSRGNTIYF
CDR3 length: 13; V gene: TRBV5-1; clone size: NA; CDR3 protein: CASSLGGDYEQYF
CDR3 length: 14; V gene: TRBV7-6; clone size: NA; CDR3 protein: CASSTRPAKETQYF
CDR3 length: 15; V gene: TRBV4-1; clone size: NA; CDR3 protein: CASSPLTGEEEKLFF
CDR3 length: 15; V gene: TRBV10-1; clone size: NA; CDR3 protein: CASSNRDLRSNEQFF
CDR3 length: 16; V gene: TRBV30; clone size: NA; CDR3 protein: CAWSRYSGTWEETQYF
CDR3 length: 15; V gene: TRBV7-6; clone size: NA; CDR3 protein: CASSLVAGGWDEQFF
CDR3 length: 14; V gene: TRBV7-8; clone size: NA; CDR3 protein: CASSPGTSGYEQYF
CDR3 length: 14; V gene: TRBV28; clone size: NA; CDR3 protein: CASSPNPGQGEQYF
CDR3 length: 18; V gene: TRBV6-7; clone size: NA; CDR3 protein: CASSYTGQGAWNTGELFF
CDR3 length: 15; V gene: TRBV15; clone size: NA; CDR3 protein: CATSRVAGGLYEQYF
CDR3 length: 15; V gene: TRBV11-2; clone size: NA; CDR3 protein: CASSLVGSEYTEAFF
CDR3 length: 14; V gene: TRBV19; clone size: NA; CDR3 protein: CASSRQGRSYEQYF
CDR3 length: 15; V gene: TRBV15; clone size: NA; CDR3 protein: CATSRRGRGTGELFF
CDR3 length: 16; V gene: TRBV30; clone size: NA; CDR3 protein: CAWSEPVGFGANVLTF
CDR3 length: 13; V gene: TRBV28; clone size: NA; CDR3 protein: CASRGLAAYEQYF
CDR3 length: 14; V gene: TRBV2; clone size: medium-sized; CDR3 protein: CASSAYRDRNTIYF
CDR3 length: 16; V gene: TRBV28; clone size: NA; CDR3 protein: CASSSSGTSVYNEQFF
CDR3 length: 14; V gene: TRBV7-9; clone size: NA; CDR3 protein: CASSPGTSAYEQYF
CDR3 length: 14; V gene: TRBV9; clone size: few; CDR3 protein: CASSVELGTIEQFF
CDR3 length: 16; V gene: TRBV27; clone size: NA; CDR3 protein: CASSLSGSSSYNEQFF
CDR3 length: 15; V gene: TRBV6-5; clone size: once; CDR3 protein: CASSYSTGLNTEAFF
CDR3 length: 14; V gene: TRBV10-3; clone size: NA; CDR3 protein: CAISEPGRADTQYF